Listed here are 13 T cell receptor beta chains from one sample, sequenced in a study of beta chain features in type 1 diabetes. The investigators reverse transcribed all of the isolated RNA, so they sequenced expressed TCRB transcripts. TCRdb's table, derived via immunoSEQ multiplex PCR, lists solely in-frame clones and lacks some. This table holds about 160,000 clones, 7.5% to 10% found once. Sequencing was done on a sample of central memory CD4+ T cells from blood. These receptor sequences come from a woman younger than 30 in good health.

This clone was counted only a few times. The chain couples TRBV7-2 to TRBJ1-5, with TRBD1 matching over 9 bases. J was trimmed by 6 bases and V by 3 bases; bases with no gene match: 3. The CDR3 is 14 amino acids. Germline V gene data show CDR1 as SGHTA and CDR2 as FQGNSA. The CDR3 spells CASSFTGGGQPQHF. CDR3 bases: TGTGCCAGCAGCTTCACAGGGGGCGGTCAGCCCCAGCATTTT. The full variable domain, rest sourced from reference TRBV7-2 and TRBJ1-5, is GAGVSQSPSNKVTEKGKDVELRCDPISGHTALYWYRQSLGQGLEFLIYFQGNSAPDKSGLPSDRFSAERTGGSVSTLTIQRTQQEDSAVYLCASSFTGGGQPQHFGDGTRLSIL.

This clone was detected only once. The rearrangement links TRBV4-1 to TRBJ1-2; maybe TRBD1 (6 bases). This CDR3 spans 14 amino acids. The V gene's germline CDR1 is MGHRA and CDR2 YSYEKL. V lost 4 bases and J lost 7, with 16 bases in between. CDR3 sequence reads: CASSRQDGVGGYTF. In DNA form, the CDR3 reads TGCGCCAGCAGCCGACAGGACGGAGTCGGTGGCTACACCTTC.

The rearrangement uses TRBV6-1 and TRBJ2-7, with 7 positions matching TRBD1. In germline, CDR1 is MNHNS, CDR2 SASEGT. V shed 3 bases and J 6 bases; nucleotides not matched to a gene: 14. This CDR3 is 16 amino acids long. The CDR3 loop reads CASSDGQAIRGFEQYF. In DNA, the CDR3 is TGTGCCAGCAGTGATGGACAGGCTATCCGGGGTTTCGAGCAGTACTTC.

The chain couples TRBV7-9 to TRBJ1-2, with no clear D. The germline gives CDR1 SEHNR, CDR2 FQNEAQ (reference sequence). The CDR3 covers 12 residues. V shed 5 bases and J shed 5 bases, with 9 bases lying between them. CDR3: CASSEAQYGYTF. The CDR3 nucleotides read TGTGCCAGCAGCGAGGCCCAATATGGCTACACCTTC. The whole variable domain, filled in from reference TRBV7-9 and TRBJ1-2, reads DTGVSQNPRHKITKRGQNVTFRCDPISEHNRLYWYRQTLGQGPEFLTYFQNEAQLEKSRLLSDRFSAERPKGSFSTLEIQRTEQGDSAMYLCASSEAQYGYTFGSGTRLTVV.

The chain couples TRBV11-2 to TRBJ2-5; a possible D gene is TRBD2 (5 bases). V shed 5 bases and J shed 2 bases, with 15 bases lying between them. The CDR3 spans 15 residues. CDR1 is SGHAT, CDR2 FQNNGV, per germline. The CDR3 DNA follows: TGTGCCAGCAGCCCTCTCCCAGCGGTTCAAGAGACCCAGTACTTC. Translating gives CASSPLPAVQETQYF.

The table lists this clone with many counts. This chain links TRBV7-2 with TRBJ1-2; D not certain. Deletions cut 5 bases from V and 4 bases from J, with 14 bases between. The length of the CDR3 is 14 residues. Germline values: CDR1 SGHTA, CDR2 FQGNSA. In DNA form, the CDR3 reads TGTGCCAGCAGCCCAACGTCAGGAACCTATGGCTACACCTTC. Protein sequence: CASSPTSGTYGYTF.

This clone has only a few counts. This chain joins TRBV4-2 and TRBJ1-2; a possible D gene is TRBD1 (5 bases). Trimming took off 0 bases at V and 3 bases at J, with 5 bases between the two ends. CDR1 and CDR2 from the germline V gene are LGHNA and YNFKEQ. The CDR3 extends over 13 amino acids. CDR3 sequence: CASSQEQDYGYTF. CDR3 DNA: TGTGCCAGCAGCCAAGAACAGGACTATGGCTACACCTTC.

V and J are TRBV30 and TRBJ1-2; D may be TRBD1 (6 bases). Deletions cut 2 bases from V and 4 bases from J, with 14 bases between. The length of the CDR3 is 14 residues. The germline V gene has CDR1 GTSNPN and CDR2 SVGIG (reference sequence). CDR3: CAWSLQGNPYGYTF. In nucleotides, the CDR3 is TGTGCCTGGAGTCTACAGGGAAATCCCTATGGCTACACCTTC.

A few counts support this clone. The genes are TRBV4-3 and TRBJ1-5; unclear D gene. The V gene lost 0 bases and the J gene lost 3 bases, with 6 bases spanning the gap. This CDR3 comprises 14 residues. Germline CDR1 is LGHNA and CDR2 is YSLEER. Here the CDR3 reads CASSQDSSNQPQHF. The CDR3, as DNA: TGCGCCAGCAGCCAAGACAGTTCCAATCAGCCCCAGCATTTT.

This clone was seen only a few times. This chain's CDR3 is CASGGGPGEKLFF. The CDR3 nucleotides read TGTGCCAGCGGGGGGGGGCCTGGGGAAAAACTGTTTTTT. The genes are TRBV6-5 and TRBJ1-4; D might be TRBD1 (6 bases). The CDR3 is made up of 13 amino acids. Germline V gene sequence: CDR1 MNHEY, CDR2 SVGAGI. V was trimmed by 8 bases and J by 8 bases, leaving 15 bases between them.

This clone was picked up a small number of times. V is TRBV5-4 and J is TRBJ2-7; D is possibly TRBD2 (5 bases). The CDR3 has 13 amino acids. Per germline, CDR1 SGHNT and CDR2 YYREEE (reference sequence). V was trimmed by 0 bases and J by 6 bases, leaving 10 bases between them. The CDR3 region is CASSLGTQSEQYF. The DNA of the CDR3 is TGTGCCAGCAGCTTGGGGACTCAGAGCGAGCAGTACTTC.

This clone was counted a few times. The chain uses TRBV11-3 and TRBJ1-2, with 10 bases identical to TRBD1. The CDR3 runs to 15 residues. V shed 4 bases, J shed 9 bases, and the junction held 11 bases outside the gene matches. CDR1 and CDR2 from the germline V gene are SGHNT and YENEEA. As DNA, the CDR3 is TGTGCCAGCAGCTCCGGGACAGGGGCTGAACCGCGCTACACCTTC. It is translated as CASSSGTGAEPRYTF.

The chain has TRBV30 and TRBJ2-3; D is unresolved. The CDR3 length is 11 residues. V was clipped by 3 bases and J by 5 bases, with 6 bases between them. Germline CDR1 and CDR2: GTSNPN and SVGIG (reference sequence). In DNA form, the CDR3 reads TGTGCCTGGAGCTATCAAGATACGCAGTATTTT. Translated: CAWSYQDTQYF.